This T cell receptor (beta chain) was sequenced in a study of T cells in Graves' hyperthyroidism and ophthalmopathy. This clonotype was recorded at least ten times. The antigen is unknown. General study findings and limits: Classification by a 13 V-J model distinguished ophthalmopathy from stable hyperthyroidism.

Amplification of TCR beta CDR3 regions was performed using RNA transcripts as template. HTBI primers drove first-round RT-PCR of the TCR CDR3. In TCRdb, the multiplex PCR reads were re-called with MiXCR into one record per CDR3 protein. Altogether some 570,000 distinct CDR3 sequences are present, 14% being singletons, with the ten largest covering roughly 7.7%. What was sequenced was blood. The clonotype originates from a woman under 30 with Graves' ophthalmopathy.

This chain's CDR3 is CATESDNSPLHF. The CDR3 DNA reads TGTGCCACCGAGTCGGATAATTCACCCCTCCACTTT. The rearrangement joins TRBV7-9 to TRBJ1-6; no reliable D call. The V and J ends lost 10 bases and 5 bases respectively, with 9 bases between them. CDR1 and CDR2 (germline): SEHNR, FQNEAQ (reference sequence). The CDR3 is 12 residues long.